This T cell receptor beta chain originates from a study of brain T cells in children with intractable seizures. Per germline, CDR1 SQVTM and CDR2 ANQGSEA. The CDR3 sequence is 14 residues long. V shed 6 bases, J shed 1 base, and the junction held 2 bases outside the gene matches. Measured with immunoSEQ multiplex PCR; TCRdb has only the in-frame clones, and not every one. The sample includes about 110,000 clones, 94% of them seen just once. The clonotype originates from a boy under two years old with hemimegalencephaly and intractable seizures. Here the sequenced sample was peripheral blood, taken at surgery. V gene TRBV29-1 combines with J gene TRBJ2-1; 11 bases align to TRBD2. CDR3 amino acids: CSVGTSGSYNEQFF. CDR3 DNA sequence: TGCAGCGTCGGGACTAGCGGATCCTACAATGAGCAGTTCTTC.